These 29 T cell receptor beta chains came from one sample sequenced in a study of OX40 agonist ivuxolimab in advanced cancers. Receptor libraries were prepared by the immunoSEQ multiplex PCR assay. TCRdb stores this immuneACCESS table with in-frame sequences only. Part of the clones is absent; in the studies checked, under half of the shortfall reflects unresolved V genes, and no reason is known for the rest. The sample yields some 30,000 clones; more than 70% were counted once. The top ten hold more than 25% of the sample. The sequencing used CD4+ or CD8+ T cells sorted from blood, collected in a trial of the OX40 agonist ivuxolimab. Receptors were obtained from an adult with an advanced solid tumor such as melanoma, head and neck, liver or kidney cancer.

This clone was seen just once. V and J are TRBV13 and TRBJ2-1; D might be TRBD1 or TRBD2, each matching 5 bases. Trimming cost V 5 bases and J 8 bases, with 19 bases left between them. CDR1 is PRHDT and CDR2 is FYEKMQ in the germline V gene (reference sequence). The CDR3 consists of 15 residues. The CDR3 DNA is TGTGCCAGCAGCCCCGCCGGGATAGGGGCCTATGAGCAGTTCTTC. Protein product: CASSPAGIGAYEQFF. Variable domain in full (rest from reference TRBV13 and TRBJ2-1): AAGVIQSPRHLIKEKRETATLKCYPIPRHDTVYWYQQGPGQDPQFLISFYEKMQSDKGSIPDRFSAQQFSDYHSELNMSSLELGDSALYFCASSPAGIGAYEQFFGPGTRLTVL.

The chain joins TRBV15 to TRBJ2-7; possible D gene TRBD1, 7 bases. The CDR3 is made up of 15 amino acids. The V and J ends lost 5 bases and 6 bases respectively, with 20 bases between them. Germline CDR1 LNHNV, CDR2 YYDKDF (reference sequence). This CDR3 is CATSPRQGGGVEQYF. As DNA, the CDR3 is TGTGCCACCAGCCCCCGACAGGGCGGAGGGGTCGAGCAGTACTTC.

The chain is built from TRBV19 and TRBJ2-5, with a tentative D call TRBD2 (5 bases). This CDR3 comprises 12 residues. Trimming took off 3 bases at V and 5 bases at J, with 7 bases between the two ends. Germline V gives CDR1 LNHDA, CDR2 SQIVND (reference sequence). This CDR3 is CASSIPGETQYF. Written as DNA, the CDR3 is TGTGCCAGTAGTATCCCGGGGGAGACCCAGTACTTC.

The chain carries TRBV10-1 and TRBJ2-1, with D maybe TRBD2 (6 bases). The CDR3 runs to 16 residues. Per the germline V gene, CDR1 is WNHNN and CDR2 is SYGVQD (reference sequence). V was clipped by 2 bases and J by 2 bases, with 13 bases between them. The CDR3 coding sequence is TGCGCCAGCAGTGAGACCCGGGACTTCCCCTACAATGAGCAGTTCTTC. Translating gives CASSETRDFPYNEQFF.

This chain links TRBV28 with TRBJ2-7; a possible D gene is TRBD2 (6 bases). Germline values: CDR1 MDHEN, CDR2 SYDVKM. The length of the CDR3 is 14 residues. The V end was cut by 7 bases, the J end by 5 bases, with 18 bases between. The CDR3 DNA sequence: TGTGCCAGCACCCGGGGGTGGGGACTGGACGAGCAGTACTTC. This codes for CASTRGWGLDEQYF.

The chain recombines TRBV28 with TRBJ2-1; TRBD1 matches at 7 bases. Trimming took 7 bases from V and 4 from J; bases not matched to a gene: 13. Germline V CDR1 and CDR2: MDHEN, SYDVKM. This CDR3 is built from 16 residues. The CDR3 DNA sequence: TGTGCCAGCACCTCGCGAGGGGGCTCAAAATACAATGAGCAGTTCTTC. It specifies CASTSRGGSKYNEQFF.

V gene TRBV6-4 combines with J gene TRBJ1-2, with D uncertain. Germline CDR1 MRHNA, CDR2 SNTAGT. The CDR3 is 10 residues long. V was pared by 6 bases and J by 6 bases, with 5 bases between. CDR3 bases: TGTGCCAGCAGAATTCATGGCTACACCTTC. It is translated as CASRIHGYTF.

As DNA, the CDR3 is TGCGCCAGCAGCGCAAGGACTAGCGGGAACTACGAGCAGTACTTC. Protein product: CASSARTSGNYEQYF. The J gene is TRBJ2-7, the V gene TRBV5-1; 12 bases are a match to TRBD2. The V segment lost 4 bases and the J segment 3 bases; nucleotides outside the gene matches: 5. The CDR3 covers 15 residues. Per germline, CDR1 SGHRS and CDR2 YFSETQ.

In its sample, this clone was seen a few times. The J gene is TRBJ2-5, the V gene TRBV30, with 8 positions matching TRBD1. J gave up 6 bases and V 4 bases, and 10 bases lay outside the gene matches. The CDR3 totals 14 residues. Per germline, CDR1 GTSNPN and CDR2 SVGIG (reference sequence). CDR3: CAWNQGAGLKTQYF. For the CDR3, the DNA is TGTGCCTGGAATCAGGGGGCCGGTTTGAAGACCCAGTACTTC. Combining the CDR3 with reference TRBV30 and TRBJ2-5 gives the whole variable domain SQTIHQWPATLVQPVGSPLSLECTVEGTSNPNLYWYRQAAGRGLQLLFYSVGIGQISSEVPQNLSASRPQDRQFILSSKKLLLSDSGFYLCAWNQGAGLKTQYFGPGTRLLVL.

This chain links TRBV10-3 with TRBJ1-1; D unclear. Germline V CDR1 and CDR2: ENHRY, SYGVKD. This CDR3 contains 12 residues. Trimming took 11 bases from V and 5 from J, leaving 15 bases between them. The CDR3 DNA reads TGTGCCGCCGTTGGTCGAGGTACTGAAGCTTTCTTT. This gives the protein CAAVGRGTEAFF.

J is TRBJ2-7 and V is TRBV5-4; D possibly corresponds to TRBD1 (5 bases). Germline V gene sequence: CDR1 SGHNT, CDR2 YYREEE (reference sequence). V was cut by 0 bases and J by 0 bases, with 7 bases left in between. The CDR3 is 14 amino acids. This CDR3 is CASSLAGSSYEQYF. CDR3 bases: TGTGCCAGCAGCTTGGCAGGGTCCTCCTACGAGCAGTACTTC.

Concerning this clone: Mismatch with germline at one junction end may stem from a read error. The identical CDR3 is also encoded by other nucleotide sequences in the sample. V and J are TRBV5-6 and TRBJ1-1; the D gene is possibly TRBD1 (5 bases). The CDR3 totals 12 residues. Germline V gene data show CDR1 as SGHDT and CDR2 as YYEEEE. In DNA form, the CDR3 reads TGTGCTAGCAGCTTGGGGGGGTTGAAAGCTTTCTTT. Its protein is CASSLGGLKAFF.

In this sample, this clone is medium-sized (0.01 to 0.1%). This chain joins TRBV13 and TRBJ2-7; D is possibly TRBD1 (6 bases). The CDR3 has 14 residues. Trimming stripped 0 bases from V and 2 bases from J, with 8 bases between. Germline CDR1 is PRHDT and CDR2 is FYEKMQ (reference sequence). CDR3 coding DNA: TGTGCCAGCAGCTTAGGACAGGGCCCCTACGAGCAGTACTTC. Translation gives CASSLGQGPYEQYF. Full variable domain (outside the CDR3, taken from reference TRBV13 and TRBJ2-7): AAGVIQSPRHLIKEKRETATLKCYPIPRHDTVYWYQQGPGQDPQFLISFYEKMQSDKGSIPDRFSAQQFSDYHSELNMSSLELGDSALYFCASSLGQGPYEQYFGPGTRLTVT.

The chain combines TRBV23-1 with TRBJ1-2; D possibly corresponds to TRBD1 (6 bases). TRBV23-1 is reported as an ORF; its role is uncertain. Trimming removed 7 bases at V and 8 bases at J, with 11 bases between. The CDR3 spans 11 residues. DNA of the CDR3: TGCGCCAGCAATGGACAGTGGGGCTACACCTTC. This encodes CASNGQWGYTF.

The chain links TRBV28 to TRBJ1-1; D gene ambiguous. The CDR3 loop spans 14 amino acids. Trimming removed 5 bases at V and 5 bases at J, with 15 bases between. The germline gives CDR1 MDHEN, CDR2 SYDVKM. The CDR3 sequence: CASSPFFGETEAFF. CDR3 nucleotides: TGTGCCAGCAGTCCCTTTTTCGGGGAAACTGAAGCTTTCTTT. Filled out from reference TRBV28 and TRBJ1-1, the complete variable domain reads DVKVTQSSRYLVKRTGEKVFLECVQDMDHENMFWYRQDPGLGLRLIYFSYDVKMKEKGDIPEGYSVSREKKERFSLILESASTNQTSMYLCASSPFFGETEAFFGQGTRLTVV.

This clone is categorized as medium-sized. J is TRBJ2-7 and V is TRBV19; possible D gene TRBD1, 6 bases. Germline V gene lookup returns CDR1 LNHDA and CDR2 SQIVND (reference sequence). V lost 5 bases, J lost 2 bases, and 16 bases lay in between. The CDR3 is 15 residues long. For the CDR3, the DNA is TGTGCCAGTAGTCTTACCGGGACACCCACCTACGAGCAGTACTTC. Its translation: CASSLTGTPTYEQYF.

This clone was recorded once. J is TRBJ2-1 and V is TRBV9; 7 positions match TRBD2. With 0 bases clipped from V and 2 bases from J, the junction kept 5 bases outside the gene matches. This CDR3 has 16 residues. From germline, CDR1 is SGDLS and CDR2 YYNGEE. CDR3 in amino acids: CASSVEAGEPYNEQFF. Written as DNA, the CDR3 is TGTGCCAGCAGCGTAGAGGCGGGAGAGCCCTACAATGAGCAGTTCTTC.

The chain has TRBV7-8 and TRBJ2-3; weak D call: TRBD2 (6 bases). Germline lookup yields CDR1 SGHVS and CDR2 FQNEAQ. There are 16 residues in the CDR3. Trimming stripped 6 bases from V and 5 bases from J, with 21 bases between. The CDR3 reads CASSPLGGTGLDTQYF. In nucleotides, the CDR3 is TGTGCCAGCAGTCCGCTGGGCGGGACGGGCTTAGATACGCAGTATTTT.

The gene calls are TRBV7-8 and TRBJ2-5; either TRBD1 or TRBD2 may supply D (5 bases each). V was cut by 5 bases and J by 1 base, with 17 bases left in between. Germline-derived CDR1 and CDR2 are SGHVS and FQNEAQ. The length of the CDR3 is 16 residues. CDR3 coding DNA: TGTGCCAGCAGCCCGCTGGTGACGGGACCCCAAGAGACCCAGTACTTC. Protein sequence: CASSPLVTGPQETQYF.

The chain employs TRBV6-1 and TRBJ2-1; 8 nucleotides agree with TRBD1. This CDR3 is 14 amino acids long. Germline V gene lookup returns CDR1 MNHNS and CDR2 SASEGT. Trimming cost V 1 base and J 7 bases; bases outside gene matches: 3. The chain's CDR3 is CASSEGRGRNEQFF. DNA of the CDR3: TGTGCCAGCAGTGAAGGCAGGGGGCGGAATGAGCAGTTCTTC.

The chain links TRBV28 to TRBJ2-5; 7 bases agree with TRBD1. The V and J ends lost 6 bases and 5 bases, in that order; junction bases with no gene match: 9. Germline assignment: CDR1 MDHEN and CDR2 SYDVKM. This CDR3 has 14 residues. DNA of the CDR3: TGTGCCAGCAGCACTGACAGGGAAGGGGAGACCCAGTACTTC. Its translation: CASSTDREGETQYF.

This clone was seen just once. Within the sample, other DNA sequences also encode this same CDR3. CDR3 in DNA: TGCGCCAGCAGCTTGGCCTTTGGGAGCGGGAGAGCTAATGAGCAGTTCTTC. Translated, it gives CASSLAFGSGRANEQFF. The chain carries TRBV5-1 and TRBJ2-1; 8 bases are shared with TRBD2. The CDR3 spans 17 residues. V was clipped by 0 bases and J by 7 bases; unmatched bases: 12. Germline assignment: CDR1 SGHRS and CDR2 YFSETQ.

This chain joins TRBV5-6 and TRBJ1-1; the D is unclear. CDR3 length equals 14 residues. CDR1 is SGHDT and CDR2 is YYEEEE in the germline V gene. Trimming stripped 2 bases from V and 0 bases from J, with 8 bases between. CDR3 residues: CASSFRIMNTEAFF. The DNA of the CDR3 is TGTGCCAGCAGCTTCCGAATCATGAACACTGAAGCTTTCTTT.

CDR3 coding DNA: TGTGCCATCAGTGCAGCCGGGCCGATCTCCTACGAGCAGTACTTC. Amino acid sequence: CAISAAGPISYEQYF. This sequence joins TRBV10-3 and TRBJ2-7; D gene uncertain. V lost 4 bases and J 0 bases, leaving 13 bases between the germline ends. CDR3 length equals 15 residues. Germline loops: CDR1 ENHRY, CDR2 SYGVKD.

This clone came up a few times. This chain joins TRBV7-6 and TRBJ2-7; D gene unclear. CDR3 size: 14 residues. V was pared by 5 bases and J by 1 base, with 12 bases between. In germline, CDR1 is SGHVS, CDR2 FNYEAQ. CDR3 nucleotides: TGTGCCAGCAGCGAAGCCGGTCCTTCCTACGAGCAGTACTTC. Translated: CASSEAGPSYEQYF.

The chain employs TRBV4-1 and TRBJ1-2; 9 bases line up with TRBD1. V lost 1 base, J lost 4 bases, and 13 bases stayed unmatched. Germline CDR1 MGHRA, CDR2 YSYEKL. This CDR3 has 18 residues. The CDR3, as DNA: TGCGCCAGCAGCCAAGCCAACAGGGGGCTCAACTTCGCCTATGGCTACACCTTC. This codes for CASSQANRGLNFAYGYTF.

The CDR3 reads CASSYSGTSEAFF. CDR3 bases: TGTGCCAGCAGTTACTCCGGGACTTCTGAAGCTTTCTTT. The rearrangement uses TRBV6-5 and TRBJ1-1; weak D call: TRBD1 (5 bases). Trimming left V 0 bases short and J 6 bases short, with 8 bases between. The CDR3 spans 13 residues. Germline V gene lookup returns CDR1 MNHEY and CDR2 SVGAGI.

The chain carries TRBV19 and TRBJ2-7; D possibly matches TRBD1 or TRBD2 (6 bases each). V lost 6 bases, J lost 6 bases, and 12 bases lay in between. This CDR3 has 12 amino acids. CDR1 LNHDA and CDR2 SQIVND come from the germline V gene (reference sequence). DNA of the CDR3: TGTGCCAGTAGCCTACAGGGAGGCGAGCAGTACTTC. This gives the protein CASSLQGGEQYF.

The table lists this clone with a count of one. The chain uses TRBV27 and TRBJ1-1; D is unclear. The germline gives CDR1 MNHEY, CDR2 SMNVEV (reference sequence). V dropped 7 bases and J dropped 2 bases, with 8 bases sitting between them. CDR3 length: 12 residues. The CDR3 region is CASNGPNTEAFF. CDR3 coding DNA: TGTGCCAGCAACGGGCCTAACACTGAAGCTTTCTTT.